This T cell receptor beta chain was recorded in a study of cytomegalovirus exposure and HLA in healthy donors. General study results and limits: Roughly even sequencing depth across donors was the assumption behind the presence/absence analyses. Judged likely to be a sequencing artifact was a cluster of highly shared sequence variants. Later analysis identified several of the most significant clusters that appeared linked to common viral pathogens. Among the CMV-associated chains, a few were confirmed in vitro as specific for CMV antigens.

A multiplex PCR was run with 60 Vbeta primers and 13 Jbeta primers. Measured with immunoSEQ multiplex PCR; TCRdb has only the in-frame clones, and not every one. This table holds about 97,000 clones, approximately 77% found once. Deletions cut 5 bases from V and 4 bases from J, with 15 bases between. This CDR3 has 15 amino acids. CDR1 is SGHNT, CDR2 YENEEA, per germline. As concerns this clone: Its target is not known.

The V gene is TRBV11-3, the J gene TRBJ2-1; tentatively, D is TRBD2 (6 bases). This sequence was found in a male donor in good health and CMV-seropositive. Material for sequencing was PBMCs. This CDR3 is CASSAGTLTYNEQFF. The CDR3 nucleotides read TGTGCCAGCAGCGCCGGGACTCTAACTTACAATGAGCAGTTCTTC. The full variable domain, with the rest looked up from reference TRBV11-3 and TRBJ2-1, is EAGVVQSPRYKIIEKKQPVAFWCNPISGHNTLYWYLQNLGQGPELLIRYENEEAVDDSQLPKDRFSAERLKGVDSTLKIQPAELGDSAVYLCASSAGTLTYNEQFFGPGTRLTVL.